Listed below are T cell receptor beta chains from one sample, sequenced in a study of blood T cell repertoires in COVID-19. Sequenced by immunoSEQ multiplex PCR; TCRdb stores in-frame clones only, minus some. Of around 63,000 clones in the sample, 65% to 85% were seen once. The sample taken for sequencing was peripheral blood. The receptors stem from a man between 60 and 75 years old with acute or convalescent COVID-19. Both conserved end residues are trimmed from each CDR3. Fields, in order: D gene, V gene, J gene, CDR3 protein. The D gene is left open where the match is weak.

>TRBD2|TRBV6-6|TRBJ2-2
ASSMGLAGTGELF
>NA|TRBV29-1|TRBJ2-7
SVALQRLDEQY
>NA|TRBV18|TRBJ1-4
ASSPLRATNEKLF
>NA|TRBV6-2/TRBV6-3|TRBJ2-7
ASSSPRQVLREQY
>TRBD2|TRBV5-8|TRBJ2-2
ASPSSAGDTGELF
>NA|TRBV4-1|TRBJ1-1
ASNRVPEQAPEAF
>NA|TRBV5-1|TRBJ2-1
ASSLSGNRNEQF
>TRBD2|TRBV2|TRBJ2-7
ASSGTRASYEQY
>TRBD2|TRBV6-5|TRBJ2-2
ASSLSGVNTGELF
>TRBD1|TRBV29-1|TRBJ1-1
STWDRMNTEAF
>NA|TRBV7-7|TRBJ2-1
ASSSGVGHEQF
>NA|TRBV7-8|TRBJ2-3
ASSFSILTSTDTQY
>TRBD1|TRBV7-9|TRBJ1-2
ASSLQGAGGYT
>NA|TRBV6-5|TRBJ1-2
ASSYTTGYGYT
>TRBD1|TRBV5-4|TRBJ1-4
ASSGPGTGDDEKLF
>NA|TRBV6-5|TRBJ1-2
ASTLSGLNFGGYT
>NA|TRBV6-5|TRBJ2-6
ASRDSLSGANVLT
>NA|TRBV13|TRBJ2-6
ASSLAYGANVLT
>NA|TRBV6-5|TRBJ1-5
ASNRAGGNDQPQH
>TRBD2|TRBV11-2|TRBJ2-3
ASRLAGTSIGHTDTQY
>NA|TRBV30|TRBJ1-4
ALQKRGLRETNEKLF
>NA|TRBV2|TRBJ1-1
ASKLSMGVNTEAF
>NA|TRBV11-3|TRBJ2-5
ASSPSGGRLQETQY
>NA|TRBV6-1|TRBJ1-2
ASSEGNRANYGYT
>NA|TRBV12-3/TRBV12-4|TRBJ1-1
ASSSDLNTEAF
>TRBD2|TRBV9|TRBJ2-3
ASSPMTSGGLHTQY
>NA|TRBV19|TRBJ1-2
ASSIGRQGYNYGYT
>NA|TRBV2|TRBJ2-2
ASKRDTGELF
>NA|TRBV27|TRBJ2-7
ASRGHTNYEQY
>TRBD1|TRBV25-1|TRBJ1-1
ASQRGQHTEAF
>NA|TRBV11-2|TRBJ2-7
ASGSRVSEQY
>NA|TRBV3-1/TRBV3-2|TRBJ2-7
ASSLRTAEQY
>TRBD2|TRBV6-5|TRBJ2-3
ASSPASGGSTTQY
>NA|TRBV7-2|TRBJ1-5
ASSTNPGNQPQH
>NA|TRBV3-1/TRBV3-2|TRBJ2-3
ASSSRGRAGTDTQY
>NA|TRBV12-3/TRBV12-4|TRBJ1-2
ASSQSAYGYT
>NA|TRBV2|TRBJ2-1
ASNGDSRNEQF
>NA|TRBV18|TRBJ1-6
ASSPVGGSSYNSPLH
>NA|TRBV10-3|TRBJ1-2
AISTDTNYGYT
>NA|TRBV6-5|TRBJ1-2
ASRAGEGYT
>TRBD2|TRBV9|TRBJ2-5
ASSPGTSGGLQETQY
>TRBD2|TRBV29-1|TRBJ2-1
SDLTSGGHNEQF
>NA|TRBV15|TRBJ2-5
ATSRGQRETQY
>TRBD1|TRBV24-1|TRBJ1-1
ATSDSTGYGTEAF
>NA|TRBV30|TRBJ1-2
AWSYGYGYT
>NA|TRBV6-5|TRBJ1-1
ASGTTRRNTEAF
>NA|TRBV30|TRBJ2-5
AWSEGETQY
>TRBD2|TRBV13|TRBJ2-5
ASSQGLGTSGRRAQY
>NA|TRBV29-1|TRBJ2-5
SVEGSKTQY
>TRBD2|TRBV11-2|TRBJ2-1
ASSSLRGLAGMGSF
>NA|TRBV7-2|TRBJ1-3
ASSFRGNRRGNTIY